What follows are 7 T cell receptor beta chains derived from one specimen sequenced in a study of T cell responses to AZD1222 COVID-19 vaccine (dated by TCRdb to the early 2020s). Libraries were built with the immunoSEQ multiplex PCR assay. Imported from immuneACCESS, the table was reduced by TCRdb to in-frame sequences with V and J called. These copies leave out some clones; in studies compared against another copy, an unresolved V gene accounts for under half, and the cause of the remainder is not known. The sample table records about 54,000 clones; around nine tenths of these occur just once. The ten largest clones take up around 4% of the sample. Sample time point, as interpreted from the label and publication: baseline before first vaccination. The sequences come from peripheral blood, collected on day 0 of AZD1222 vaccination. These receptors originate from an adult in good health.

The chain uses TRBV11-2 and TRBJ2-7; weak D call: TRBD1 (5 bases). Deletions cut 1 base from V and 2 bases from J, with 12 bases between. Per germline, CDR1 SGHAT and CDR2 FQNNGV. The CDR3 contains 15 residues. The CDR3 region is CASSLVGQGAYEQYF. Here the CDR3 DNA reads TGTGCCAGCAGCTTAGTCGGTCAGGGCGCCTACGAGCAGTACTTC. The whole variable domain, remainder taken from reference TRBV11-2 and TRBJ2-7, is EAGVAQSPRYKIIEKRQSVAFWCNPISGHATLYWYQQILGQGPKLLIQFQNNGVVDDSQLPKDRFSAERLKGVDSTLKIQPAKLEDSAVYLCASSLVGQGAYEQYFGPGTRLTVT.

The CDR3 DNA is TGTGCCAGTAGTCCCGGCAGGGGGCCGAACACCGGGGAGCTGTTTTTT. Its translation: CASSPGRGPNTGELFF. This chain uses TRBV19 with TRBJ2-2, with 8 bases fitting TRBD1. The CDR3 spans 16 residues. V dropped 5 bases and J dropped 0; count of bases not matched to a gene: 5. Germline loops: CDR1 LNHDA, CDR2 SQIVND (reference sequence).

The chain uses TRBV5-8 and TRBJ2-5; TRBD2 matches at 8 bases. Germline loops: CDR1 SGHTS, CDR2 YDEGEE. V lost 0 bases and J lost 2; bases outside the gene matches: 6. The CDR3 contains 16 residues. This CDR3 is CASSLGRAGAQETQYF. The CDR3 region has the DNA TGTGCCAGCAGCTTGGGAAGAGCGGGGGCTCAAGAGACCCAGTACTTC.

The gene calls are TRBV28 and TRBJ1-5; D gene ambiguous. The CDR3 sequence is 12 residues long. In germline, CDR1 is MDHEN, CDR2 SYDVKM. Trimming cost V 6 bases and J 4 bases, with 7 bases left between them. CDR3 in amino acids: CASRSGNQPQHF. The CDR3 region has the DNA TGTGCCAGCAGGTCCGGGAATCAGCCCCAGCATTTT.

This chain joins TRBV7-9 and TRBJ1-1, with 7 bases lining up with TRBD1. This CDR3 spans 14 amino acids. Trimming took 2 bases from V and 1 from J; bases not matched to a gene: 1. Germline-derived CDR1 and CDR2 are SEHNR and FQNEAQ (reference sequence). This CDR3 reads CASSLRTGNTEAFF. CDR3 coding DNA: TGTGCCAGCAGCTTAAGGACAGGGAACACTGAAGCTTTCTTT.

CDR3: CASSIMLAATEQYF. DNA of the CDR3: TGTGCCAGTAGTATTATGCTAGCGGCGACCGAGCAGTACTTC. The V and J genes are TRBV19 and TRBJ2-7; 7 nucleotides match TRBD2. This CDR3 contains 14 residues. After removal of 3 bases from V and 6 bases from J, the junction contained 8 bases not matched to a gene. Germline assignment: CDR1 LNHDA and CDR2 SQIVND (reference sequence).

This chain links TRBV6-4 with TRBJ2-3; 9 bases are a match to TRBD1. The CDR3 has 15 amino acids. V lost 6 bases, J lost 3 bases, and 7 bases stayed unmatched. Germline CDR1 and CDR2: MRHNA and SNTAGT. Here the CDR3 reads CASRENRGRTDTQYF. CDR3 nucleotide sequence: TGTGCCAGCAGGGAAAACAGGGGGCGTACAGATACGCAGTATTTT.